One T cell receptor beta chain is described in this entry. Its antigen is undetermined. One end of the junction does not line up with germline, which may come from a read error. The sample originates from a study of breast tumors, draining lymph nodes, adjacent tissues. TCRdb recomputed calls from the multiplex PCR reads with MiXCR, one row per CDR3 protein. The sample shows around 300,000 distinct CDR3 sequences, about 33% of them seen only once. General study points: Tumor and nontumor repertoires were significantly more similar in luminal-like than in basal-like breast cancer. The data were judged consistent with most tumor T cells coming from lymph node and expanding in tumor.

Axillary draining lymph nodes of breast cancer patients supplied the node samples. The V gene's germline CDR1 is DFQATT and CDR2 SNEGSKA (reference sequence). This CDR3 region has 14 residues. The sequence was collected from a female donor with breast cancer. Some clones in this sample may be carry-over from other donors' samples. The chain combines TRBV20-1 with TRBJ2-1; D is unclear. Input material: axillary lymph node tissue. In DNA, the CDR3 is TGCAGTGCTCCGACACAGAGCTCCTACACTGAGCAGTTCTTC. Its protein product is CSAPTQSSYTEQFF.